This TCR beta chain is from a study of cytomegalovirus exposure and HLA in healthy donors (dated by TCRdb to the late 2010s). With regard to the full study: In an earlier analysis of 450 to 750 of the donors, 276 Gb of sequence data and approximately 100 million unique TCR beta sequences from 150 million to 200 million T cells were reported. An early release covering just under 650 HLA-typed donors comprised approximately 290 gigabases of sequencing data and tens of millions of unique TCR sequences. Of the roughly 420 genotyped donors, 70% to 90% were placed in the genetic ancestry cluster associated with self-reported Caucasian donors. The study aimed to test whether cataloging public T cell receptors could reveal signatures of past pathogen exposure. The study profiled the T cell repertoires of more than 500 subjects by immunosequencing and related them to cytomegalovirus serostatus. A separate validation cohort of approximately 130 different subjects was used in addition to the roughly 620-subject first cohort. The study combined high-throughput TCR immunosequencing, statistical association of individual TCRs with disease status, and machine learning to predict cytomegalovirus infection status. To study patterns of TCR occurrence, a later analysis re-analyzed previously published TCR beta repertoires from 600 to 750 donors and added high-resolution HLA genotyping. Rather than using new phenotypic data, the later analysis identified candidate immune exposures from TCR beta sequences and from how often those sequences occurred across donors. An earlier analysis of approximately 500 of the donors applied high-throughput TCR beta sequencing to assess whether each TCR beta V gene segment acted as functional or pseudogenic. Alongside the repertoire data, information on donor age, sex, ethnicity and CMV serostatus was compiled. A later genetic analysis used genome-wide SNP genotypes for about 65% of the roughly 700 donors, treating that subset as a discovery cohort. Every discovery cohort repertoire had been produced on one sequencing platform. Class I and class II HLA loci were covered by the typing at four-digit resolution. The number of typed donors differed by locus: about 620-630 for A, B, C, DRB1 and DQB1; some 500 for DQA1; about 600 for DPA1; and around 470 for DPB1. Because of strong linkage in the cohort, a handful of DR-DQ haplotypes were treated as single units for association and clustering. Among a few hundred genotyped donors of the cohort, an average of about 240,000 unique TCR beta nucleotide sequences were sequenced per donor, approximately 20% of them non-productive.

Counted from cysteine to phenylalanine, this CDR3 has 20 amino acids. Of the read, only the CDR3 DNA is kept; its 60 bases are in frame from base 1. Points the paper makes about the study in general: A later analysis associated 16,951 TCR beta sequences with specific HLA alleles at a false discovery rate of 0.05. A later analysis found that most CMV-associated TCR beta chains appeared HLA-restricted, with HLA associations seemingly driven largely by CMV exposure. The cohort was sequenced for TCR beta chains only, and without alpha or paired-chain data the features that could be detected were limited. Presence/absence analyses assumed roughly uniform sequencing depth across donors, an assumption that may not hold. A total of some 180 TCR beta chains were listed by the study as associated with cytomegalovirus. Correlated functional status among segregating V segments might reflect linkage disequilibrium, but an unknown experimental factor could not be ruled out. According to a later analysis, parvovirus B19, influenza, CMV and Epstein-Barr virus appeared linked to several top co-occurrence clusters. An association between a missense DCLRE1C variant and V-gene and J-gene trimming of TCR beta chains was found in a later genetic analysis and replicated in an independent cohort. Across donors, most TCR sequences were observed very rarely, whereas some public TCRs were present in many individuals. The classifier was reported to diagnose cytomegalovirus status with high specificity and sensitivity in both the original cohort and the validation cohort. Approximately 18 rarely observed V segments, including chromosome 9 orphons, were excluded from the earlier analysis of approximately 500 of the donors because counts were too low. A further reported finding was that TCR beta sequences accurately predicted the HLA-A and HLA-B alleles for most subjects in the first cohort. Compared with the 666-donor mean, donors in an Asian-associated ancestry cluster had fewer N-insertions in productive TCRs, according to a later genetic analysis. Assigning TCR associations to individual alleles was difficult when HLA alleles, especially DR and DQ, strongly co-occurred. CMV serostatus was the only immune exposure information available for the cohort. Three of the identified cytomegalovirus-associated TCR beta chains were confirmed in vitro to be specific for cytomegalovirus antigens. Some IMGT-functional V segments, including TRBV6-2 and TRBV6-3, could not be told apart with the 87-base-pair reads, so those segments were excluded. According to the authors, the approach could potentially be generalized to other disease states and immunological phenotypes. According to a later analysis, TCR association rates differed among HLA loci, with DRB1 alleles showing the most associated TCRs and HLA-C alleles showing the fewest. A later analysis found that HLA-associated TCR beta chains were more clonally expanded and had lower generation probabilities than equally common non-associated chains. An earlier analysis of around 500 of the donors showed that most TCR beta V segments appeared in productive rearrangements either about 87% or about 30% of the time, which broadly matched IMGT annotations. A cluster of highly shared sequence variants was judged likely to be a technical artifact of the sequencing pipeline. Because HLA typing was unavailable for some donors at each locus, only the typed subset was used in association tests.

Library preparation was by the immunoSEQ multiplex PCR assay. The multiplex PCR relied on a mix of 60 forward primers for TCR Vbeta segments and 13 reverse primers for TCR Jbeta segments. The CDR3 region of rearranged TCR beta genes was amplified from genomic DNA by a multiplex PCR assay. Amplified TCR beta libraries were sequenced as 87-base-pair reads on the Illumina HiSeq System. The published analysis was carried out like this. A later analysis tallied 75 million to 85 million unique TCR beta chains across the 640 or so repertoires, and around 9.9 million of those chains were shared by two or more donors. A nearest-neighbor algorithm error-corrected the raw reads and collapsed the reads into unique sequences, merging closely related sequences to remove PCR and sequencing errors. To assign V, D and J gene segments, CDR3 sequences were aligned to IMGT reference sequences. Each retained sequence needed at least a six-nucleotide match to both a V gene segment and a J gene segment. Rearrangements were classified as productive when the CDR3 lacked stop codons and remained in frame with V and J, and all other rearrangements were classified as non-productive. Following IMGT convention, CDR3 was defined as the stretch from the second conserved V-encoded cysteine up to the conserved J-encoded phenylalanine. Sequences without an unambiguous match to a single V gene segment were excluded from the earlier analysis of a few hundred of the donors. An earlier analysis of several hundred of the donors called V segments functional above 56.7% productive rearrangements and segregating when the between-donor standard deviation exceeded 5%. A statistical classification framework was built to diagnose cytomegalovirus status from the catalog of TCR beta chain sequences. A later analysis assigned V and J genes by comparing TCR nucleotide sequences with IMGT/GENE-DB human TR gene sequences. The TCRdist pipeline was used in a later analysis to assign CDR3 sequences and most-parsimonious VDJ recombination scenarios. In a later analysis, each TCR beta chain was defined by its CDR3 amino acid sequence together with its V-gene family, and reads without a unique V-gene family were excluded. In a later analysis, approximately 640 highly shared, low-generation-probability nucleotide sequences were removed to address suspected cross-contamination and a sequencing artifact. For each public chain, a later analysis derived a clonal expansion index from normalized ranks of inferred template counts within each repertoire. In a later analysis, generation probabilities were computed using a VDJ recombination model fitted to out-of-frame rearrangements, and the results were checked against IGoR. In a later analysis, TCR-TCR, TCR-HLA and TCR-CMV co-occurrence was scored with hypergeometric tests, and a repertoire-size bias correction was applied to TCR pairs. In a later analysis, false discovery rates were estimated by permuting HLA or CMV assignments 20 times. In a later analysis, co-occurring TCRs were grouped with DBSCAN, and TCRdist sequence similarity was added when clustering was performed within HLA-allele-positive subsets. Co-occurrence clustering excluded repertoires with fewer than 30,000 or more than 120,000 public chains, plus five with anomalous nucleotide sharing. The table comes from immuneACCESS by way of TCRdb, which keeps in-frame sequences with V and J called. Part of the clones is missing from these tables; in studies checked, under half for an unresolved V gene and the rest for unknown reasons. Clonal size and the V and J genes are those of that table, whereas D and trimming came from the DNA. This sample comprises about 160,000 clones, 71% of them detected only once. The ten largest clonotypes hold over 2.5% of the sample.

The cohort consisted of 670 or so healthy bone marrow donors. At the time of sampling, every cohort member was nominally healthy, though immune exposures that went unrecorded were likely present. The donor was CMV seronegative and belonged to the group of 352 seronegative cohort members. Every donor gave a peripheral blood sample, and the peripheral blood mononuclear cells from that sample were used for TCR beta sequencing. Genomic DNA was extracted from the blood cell samples with the Qiagen DNeasy Blood Extraction Kit. Note on this clone: The antigen it recognizes is unknown. Base quality data are lacking; no much larger clone is found one base away.

What was sequenced was PBMCs. The chain employs TRBV1 and TRBJ1-5. TRBV1 counts as a pseudogene. This TCR came from a woman in her 30s in good health and CMV-seronegative. CDR3 loop: CTSSQERGGESYLSNQPQHF. The nucleotide sequence is TGCACCAGCAGCCAAGAAAGGGGGGGGGAGAGTTACCTTAGCAATCAGCCCCAGCATTTT.